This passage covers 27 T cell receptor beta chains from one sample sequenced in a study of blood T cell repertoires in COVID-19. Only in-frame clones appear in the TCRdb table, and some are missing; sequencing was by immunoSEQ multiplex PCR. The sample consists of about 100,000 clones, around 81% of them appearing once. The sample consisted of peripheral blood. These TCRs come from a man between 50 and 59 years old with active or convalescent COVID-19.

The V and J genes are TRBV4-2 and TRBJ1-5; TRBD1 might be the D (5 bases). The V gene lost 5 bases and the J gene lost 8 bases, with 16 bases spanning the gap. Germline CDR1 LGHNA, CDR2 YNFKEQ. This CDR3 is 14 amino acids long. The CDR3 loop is CASSERQTSEPQHF. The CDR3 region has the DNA TGTGCCAGCAGCGAGCGACAGACCAGCGAGCCCCAGCATTTT.

In DNA, the CDR3 is TGCGCCAGCAGCTTGGAGCTAGCGGGGCTAGCGGATACGCAGTATTTT. Translated, it gives CASSLELAGLADTQYF. The V gene is TRBV5-1, the J gene TRBJ2-3; 9 positions agree with TRBD2. Germline CDR1 is SGHRS and CDR2 is YFSETQ. J lost 6 bases, V lost 0 bases, and 8 bases had no gene match. The CDR3 spans 16 residues.

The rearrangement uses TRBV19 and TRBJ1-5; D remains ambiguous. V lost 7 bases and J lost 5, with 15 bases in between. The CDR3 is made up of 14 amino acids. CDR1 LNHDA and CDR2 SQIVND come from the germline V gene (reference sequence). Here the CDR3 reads CASKGLMGDQPQHF. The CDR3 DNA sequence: TGTGCCAGTAAAGGTCTGATGGGAGATCAGCCCCAGCATTTT.

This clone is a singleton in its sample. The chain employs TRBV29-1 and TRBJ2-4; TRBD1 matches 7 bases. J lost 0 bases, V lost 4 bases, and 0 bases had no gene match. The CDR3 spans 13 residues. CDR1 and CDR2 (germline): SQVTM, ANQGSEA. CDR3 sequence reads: CSVGDRAKNIQYF. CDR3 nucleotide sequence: TGCAGCGTTGGGGACAGAGCCAAAAACATTCAGTACTTC. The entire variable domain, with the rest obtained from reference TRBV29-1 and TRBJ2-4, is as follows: SAVISQKPSRDICQRGTSLTIQCQVDSQVTMMFWYRQQPGQSLTLIATANQGSEATYESGFVIDKFPISRPNLTFSTLTVSNMSPEDSSIYLCSVGDRAKNIQYFGAGTRLSVL.

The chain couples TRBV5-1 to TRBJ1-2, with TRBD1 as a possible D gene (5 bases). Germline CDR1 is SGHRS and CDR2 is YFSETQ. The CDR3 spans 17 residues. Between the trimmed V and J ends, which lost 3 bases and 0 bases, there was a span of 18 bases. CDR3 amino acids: CASSSALDGHSNYGYTF. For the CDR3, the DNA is TGCGCCAGCAGCTCGGCCCTTGATGGACACTCTAACTATGGCTACACCTTC.

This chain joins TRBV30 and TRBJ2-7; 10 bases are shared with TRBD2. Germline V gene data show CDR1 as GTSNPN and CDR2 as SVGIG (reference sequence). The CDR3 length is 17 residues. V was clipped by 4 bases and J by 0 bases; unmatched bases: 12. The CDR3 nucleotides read TGTGCCTGGACCCACTTAATCTCTAGCGGGAGCTCCTACGAGCAGTACTTC. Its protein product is CAWTHLISSGSSYEQYF.

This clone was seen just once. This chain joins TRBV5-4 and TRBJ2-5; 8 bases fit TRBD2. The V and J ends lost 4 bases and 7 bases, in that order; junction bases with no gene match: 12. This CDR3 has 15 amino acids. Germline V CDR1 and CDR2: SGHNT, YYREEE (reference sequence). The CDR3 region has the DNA TGTGCCAGCAGCACGGTGGGCCTCGGGGGGGGGACCCAGTACTTC. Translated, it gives CASSTVGLGGGTQYF.

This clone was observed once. For the CDR3, the DNA is TGTGCCAGCAGCCAAGACATTAACACCGGGGAGCTGTTTTTT. It specifies CASSQDINTGELFF. The chain carries TRBV14 and TRBJ2-2; D remains unclear. Looked up from germline, CDR1 is SGHDN and CDR2 is FVKESK. This CDR3 has 14 residues. Trimming cost V 0 bases and J 2 bases, with 4 bases left between them.

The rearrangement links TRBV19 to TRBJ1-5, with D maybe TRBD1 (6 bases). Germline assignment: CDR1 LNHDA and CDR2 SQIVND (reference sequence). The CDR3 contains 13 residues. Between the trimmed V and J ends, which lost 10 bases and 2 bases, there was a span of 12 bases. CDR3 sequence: CATTQGGNQPQHF. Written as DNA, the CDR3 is TGTGCCACCACACAGGGCGGCAATCAGCCCCAGCATTTT.

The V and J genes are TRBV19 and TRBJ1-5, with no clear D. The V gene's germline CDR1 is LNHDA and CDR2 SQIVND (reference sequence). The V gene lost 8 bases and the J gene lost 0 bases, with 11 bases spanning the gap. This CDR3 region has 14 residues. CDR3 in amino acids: CASVGSYSNQPQHF. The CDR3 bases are TGTGCCAGTGTGGGCAGCTATAGCAATCAGCCCCAGCATTTT.

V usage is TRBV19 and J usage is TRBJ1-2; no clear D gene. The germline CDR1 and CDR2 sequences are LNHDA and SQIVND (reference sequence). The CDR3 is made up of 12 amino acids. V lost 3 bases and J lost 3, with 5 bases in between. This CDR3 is CASSMRDYGYTF. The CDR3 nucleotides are TGTGCCAGTAGTATGCGCGACTATGGCTACACCTTC.

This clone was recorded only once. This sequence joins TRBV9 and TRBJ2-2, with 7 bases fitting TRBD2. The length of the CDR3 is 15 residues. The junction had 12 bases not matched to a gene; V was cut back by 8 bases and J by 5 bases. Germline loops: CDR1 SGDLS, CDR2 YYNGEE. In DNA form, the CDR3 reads TGTGCCAGTGGGATCGGCGGGAGAGGGACCGGGGAGCTGTTTTTT. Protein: CASGIGGRGTGELFF.

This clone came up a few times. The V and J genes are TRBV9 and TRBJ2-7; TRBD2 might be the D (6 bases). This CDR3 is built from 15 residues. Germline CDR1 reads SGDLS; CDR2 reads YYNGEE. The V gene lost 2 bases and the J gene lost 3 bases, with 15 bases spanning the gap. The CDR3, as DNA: TGTGCCAGCAGCGTGGAAGGACTACCCCACTACGAGCAGTACTTC. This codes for CASSVEGLPHYEQYF.

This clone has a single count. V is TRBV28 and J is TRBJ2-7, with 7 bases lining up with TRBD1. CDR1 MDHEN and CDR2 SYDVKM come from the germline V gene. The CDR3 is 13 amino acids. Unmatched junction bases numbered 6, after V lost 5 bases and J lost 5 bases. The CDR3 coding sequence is TGTGCCAGCAGTCTCATCGACAGGGACGAGCAGTACTTC. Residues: CASSLIDRDEQYF.

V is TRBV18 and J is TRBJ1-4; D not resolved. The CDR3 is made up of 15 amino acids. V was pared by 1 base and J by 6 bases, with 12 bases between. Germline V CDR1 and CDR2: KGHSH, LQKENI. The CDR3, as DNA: TGTGCCAGCTCACCACAGAATGGCTTCGATGAAAAACTGTTTTTT. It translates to CASSPQNGFDEKLFF.

CDR3 DNA: TGTGCCAGTAGGGGGGTACGGGTCGGACAGGGAACGCCTGAAGCTTTCTTT. This translates into CASRGVRVGQGTPEAFF. The chain joins TRBV19 to TRBJ1-1, with TRBD1 matching 8 bases. The CDR3 runs to 17 residues. Trimming took 6 bases from V and 6 from J; bases not matched to a gene: 18. Germline values: CDR1 LNHDA, CDR2 SQIVND (reference sequence).

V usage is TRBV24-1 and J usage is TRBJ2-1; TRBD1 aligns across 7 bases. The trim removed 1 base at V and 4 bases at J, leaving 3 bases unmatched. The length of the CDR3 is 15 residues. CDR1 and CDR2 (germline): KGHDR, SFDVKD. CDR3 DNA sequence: TGTGCCACCAGTGATTTTAAGGGGGCATACAATGAGCAGTTCTTC. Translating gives CATSDFKGAYNEQFF.

The CDR3 DNA reads as TGTGCCAGCAGCTTCGGACTAGTTAACACAGATACGCAGTATTTT. This gives the protein CASSFGLVNTDTQYF. The J gene is TRBJ2-3, the V gene TRBV5-4, with 7 bases fitting TRBD2. Looked up from germline, CDR1 is SGHNT and CDR2 is YYREEE (reference sequence). The CDR3 spans 15 residues. V trimming: 2 bases; J trimming: 2 bases; junction bases outside the gene matches: 5.

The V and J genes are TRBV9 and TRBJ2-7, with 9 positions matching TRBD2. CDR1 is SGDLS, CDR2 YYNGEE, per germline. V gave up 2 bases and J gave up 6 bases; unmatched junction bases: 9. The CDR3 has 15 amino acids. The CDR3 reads CASSVTGTSSGEQYF. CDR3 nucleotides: TGTGCCAGCAGCGTGACCGGGACTAGCTCGGGCGAGCAGTACTTC.

CDR3 sequence reads: CASSEFPNEKLFF. CDR3 bases: TGCGCCAGCAGTGAGTTCCCAAATGAAAAACTGTTTTTT. The chain employs TRBV10-1 and TRBJ1-4; no firm D call. V dropped 1 base and J dropped 5 bases, with 5 bases sitting between them. The germline gives CDR1 WNHNN, CDR2 SYGVQD (reference sequence). The CDR3 has 13 amino acids.

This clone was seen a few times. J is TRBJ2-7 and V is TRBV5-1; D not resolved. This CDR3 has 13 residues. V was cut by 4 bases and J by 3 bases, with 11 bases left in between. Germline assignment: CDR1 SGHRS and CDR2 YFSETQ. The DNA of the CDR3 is TGCGCCAGCAGCAGACTCTCCGACTACGAGCAGTACTTC. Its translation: CASSRLSDYEQYF. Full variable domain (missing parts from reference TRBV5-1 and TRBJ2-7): KAGVTQTPRYLIKTRGQQVTLSCSPISGHRSVSWYQQTPGQGLQFLFEYFSETQRNKGNFPGRFSGRQFSNSRSEMNVSTLELGDSALYLCASSRLSDYEQYFGPGTRLTVT.

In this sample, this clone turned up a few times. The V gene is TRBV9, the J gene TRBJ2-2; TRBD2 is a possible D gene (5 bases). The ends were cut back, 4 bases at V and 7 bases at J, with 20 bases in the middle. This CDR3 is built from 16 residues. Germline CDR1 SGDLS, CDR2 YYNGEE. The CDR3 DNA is TGTGCCAGCAGCCTCGCAGCATTCCCCGGGAACGGGGAGCTGTTTTTT. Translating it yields CASSLAAFPGNGELFF.

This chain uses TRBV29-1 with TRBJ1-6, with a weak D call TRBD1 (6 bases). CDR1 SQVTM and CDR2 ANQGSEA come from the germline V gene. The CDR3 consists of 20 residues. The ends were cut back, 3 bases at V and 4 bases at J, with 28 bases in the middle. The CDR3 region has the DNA TGCAGCGTTGAGTGTCGATCACCATTACAGGGCCCGGGGTATAATTCACCCCTCCACTTT. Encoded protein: CSVECRSPLQGPGYNSPLHF. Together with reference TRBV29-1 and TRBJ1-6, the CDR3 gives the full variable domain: SAVISQKPSRDICQRGTSLTIQCQVDSQVTMMFWYRQQPGQSLTLIATANQGSEATYESGFVIDKFPISRPNLTFSTLTVSNMSPEDSSIYLCSVECRSPLQGPGYNSPLHFGNGTRLTVT.

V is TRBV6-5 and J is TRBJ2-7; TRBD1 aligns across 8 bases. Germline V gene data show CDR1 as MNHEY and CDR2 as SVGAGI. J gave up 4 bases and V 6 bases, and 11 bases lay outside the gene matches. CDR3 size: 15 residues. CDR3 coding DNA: TGTGCCAGCAGCCACACCGGGACAGGACCTTACGAGCAGTACTTC. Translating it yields CASSHTGTGPYEQYF.

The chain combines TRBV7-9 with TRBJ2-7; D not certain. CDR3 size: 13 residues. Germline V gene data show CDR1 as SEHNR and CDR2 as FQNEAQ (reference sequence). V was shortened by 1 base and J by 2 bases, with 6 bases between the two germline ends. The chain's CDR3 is CASSLGSTYEQYF. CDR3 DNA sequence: TGTGCCAGCAGCTTAGGGTCTACCTACGAGCAGTACTTC.

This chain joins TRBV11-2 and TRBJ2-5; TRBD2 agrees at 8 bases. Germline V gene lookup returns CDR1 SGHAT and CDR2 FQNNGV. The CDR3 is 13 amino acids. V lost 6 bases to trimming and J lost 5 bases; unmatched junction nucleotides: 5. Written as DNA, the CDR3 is TGTGCCAGCAGACCCGGGGGGGTTGAGACCCAGTACTTC. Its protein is CASRPGGVETQYF. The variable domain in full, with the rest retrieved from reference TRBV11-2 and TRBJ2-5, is EAGVAQSPRYKIIEKRQSVAFWCNPISGHATLYWYQQILGQGPKLLIQFQNNGVVDDSQLPKDRFSAERLKGVDSTLKIQPAKLEDSAVYLCASRPGGVETQYFGPGTRLLVL.

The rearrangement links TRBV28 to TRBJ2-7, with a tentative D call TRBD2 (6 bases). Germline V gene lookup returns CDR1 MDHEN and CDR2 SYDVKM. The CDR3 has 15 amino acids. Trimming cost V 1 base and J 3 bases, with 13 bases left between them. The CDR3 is CASSLSGGISYEQYF. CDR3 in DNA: TGTGCCAGCAGTTTATCTGGCGGGATAAGCTACGAGCAGTACTTC.